This is a list of T cell receptor beta chains from one sample in a study of CD8+ T cells in alopecia areata. Assay used: immunoSEQ multiplex PCR; TCRdb lists only in-frame clones, some missing. The sample carries about 180,000 clones, about 54% recorded once. The specimen comprised CD4+ T cells sorted from blood, sampled at approximately week 55, from a patient treated with tofacitinib. The receptor source for this set is a human donor with alopecia areata. CDR3s include the opening cysteine and the closing phenylalanine or tryptophan. The order of the fields is J gene, D gene, V gene, clone size, CDR3 protein, CDR3 DNA. A D gene is named only where the DNA matches it firmly. Part of the rows lack a size; the others show once, few, many or a class for expanded clones.

>TRBJ2-2|TRBD1|TRBV18|NA
CASSQGAANTGELFF
TGTGCCAGCTCACAGGGGGCGGCGAACACCGGGGAGCTGTTTTTT
>TRBJ2-6|TRBD1|TRBV6-5|few
CASTRQGPGANVLTF
TGTGCCAGCACCAGACAGGGACCTGGGGCCAACGTCCTGACTTTC
>TRBJ1-2|NA|TRBV29-1|NA
CSVDGANYGYTF
TGCAGCGTTGACGGGGCTAACTATGGCTACACCTTC
>TRBJ2-1|NA|TRBV14|NA
CASSQVMVNEQFF
TGTGCCAGCAGCCAAGTAATGGTCAATGAGCAGTTCTTC
>TRBJ2-5|NA|TRBV29-1|few
CSVEAGQETQYF
TGCAGCGTTGAGGCAGGGCAAGAGACCCAGTACTTC
>TRBJ1-5|TRBD1|TRBV19|NA
CASSTNGQGSQPQHF
TGTGCCAGTAGTACAAATGGACAGGGGAGTCAGCCCCAGCATTTT
>TRBJ1-4|TRBD1|TRBV9|NA
CASSASGTGAEKLFF
TGTGCCAGCAGCGCCTCAGGGACAGGGGCTGAAAAACTGTTTTTT
>TRBJ2-2|NA|TRBV1|NA
CTSSQQGPTTGELFF
TGCACCAGCAGCCAACAGGGACCGACCACCGGGGAGCTGTTTTTT
>TRBJ2-7|TRBD2|TRBV29-1|NA
CSVVGGGNYEQYF
TGCAGCGTTGTGGGGGGAGGGAACTACGAGCAGTACTTC
>TRBJ2-5|NA|TRBV18|once
CASSDPEGSETQYF
TGTGCCAGCTCGGACCCAGAGGGCAGTGAGACCCAGTACTTC
>TRBJ2-1|TRBD1|TRBV4-1|few
CASSPPSGTGAYNEQFF
TGCGCCAGCAGCCCCCCATCCGGGACAGGGGCCTACAATGAGCAGTTCTTC
>TRBJ1-1|TRBD1|TRBV28|once
CASSLGTRGREAFF
TGTGCCAGCAGTTTAGGTACCAGGGGGCGTGAAGCTTTCTTT
>TRBJ2-3|NA|TRBV11-2|NA
CASSPRRGGTDTQYF
TGTGCCAGCAGCCCGCGGCGGGGCGGCACAGATACGCAGTATTTT
>TRBJ1-5|TRBD1|TRBV5-6|NA
CASSLGDRHQPQHF
TGTGCCAGCAGCTTGGGGGACAGGCATCAGCCCCAGCATTTT
>TRBJ2-7|NA|TRBV28|NA
CASILRGTYEQYF
TGTGCCAGCATCCTCAGGGGAACCTACGAGCAGTACTTC
>TRBJ1-2|TRBD1|TRBV25-1|once
CASSEYDRVYGYTF
TGTGCCAGCAGTGAATACGACAGGGTTTATGGCTACACCTTC
>TRBJ2-5|NA|TRBV29-1|NA
CSVAFNQETQYF
TGCAGCGTTGCCTTCAACCAAGAGACCCAGTACTTC